This T cell receptor beta chain was observed in a study of cytomegalovirus exposure and HLA in healthy donors (dated by TCRdb to 2015 to 2018). Background for the entire study: An earlier analysis of roughly 610 of the donors reported 276 Gb of sequence data and around 120 million unique TCR beta sequences obtained from around 180 million T cells. A later analysis re-analyzed previously published TCR beta repertoires from roughly 600 donors and added high-resolution HLA genotyping to study TCR occurrence patterns. The study used immunosequencing to profile the T cell repertoires of approximately 640 subjects and linked those repertoires to cytomegalovirus serostatus. Among 300 to 450 genotyped donors of the cohort, an average of about 240,000 unique TCR beta nucleotide sequences were sequenced per donor, around a sixth of them non-productive. All discovery cohort repertoires had been generated using a single sequencing platform. In addition to the first cohort of around 670 subjects, a separate validation cohort of 120 different subjects was used. HLA typing included class I and class II loci at four-digit resolution. In the later analysis, no new phenotypic data were used to find candidate immune exposures; instead, reliance was placed on TCR beta sequences and their occurrence across donors. Roughly 300 gigabases of sequencing data and approximately 85 million unique TCR sequences were included in an early release covering over 600 HLA-typed donors. Because of strong linkage in the cohort, a handful of DR-DQ haplotypes were treated as single units for association and clustering. The number of typed donors differed by locus: about 629-630 for A, B, C, DRB1 and DQB1; some 500 for DQA1; about 600 for DPA1; and about 470 for DPB1. An earlier analysis of nearly 600 of the donors applied high-throughput TCR beta sequencing to assess whether each TCR beta V gene segment acted as functional or pseudogenic. The study combined high-throughput TCR immunosequencing, statistical association of individual TCRs with disease status, and machine learning to predict cytomegalovirus infection status. The study aimed to test whether cataloging public T cell receptors could reveal signatures of past pathogen exposure. Donor age, sex, ethnicity and CMV serostatus were compiled alongside the repertoire data. Among the approximately 430 genotyped donors, around 79% belonged to the genetic ancestry cluster associated with self-reported Caucasian donors. Genome-wide SNP genotypes for about 65% of the roughly 670 donors were used in a later genetic analysis, which treated that subset as a discovery cohort. The paper's findings and limits, for the study overall: CMV serostatus was the only immune exposure information available for the cohort. A cluster of highly shared sequence variants was judged likely to be a technical artifact of the sequencing pipeline. Assigning TCR associations to individual alleles was difficult when HLA alleles, especially DR and DQ, strongly co-occurred. Broadly in line with IMGT annotations, most TCR beta V segments showed up in productive rearrangements about 87% or about 30% of the time in an earlier analysis of roughly 590 of the donors. The classifier was reported to diagnose cytomegalovirus status with high specificity and sensitivity in both the original and validation cohorts. At a false discovery rate of 0.05, a later analysis linked approximately 18,000 TCR beta sequences to specific HLA alleles. This cohort had only TCR beta chains sequenced, and the lack of alpha or paired-chain data limited which features could be detected. In a later genetic analysis, fewer N-insertions in productive TCRs were reported among donors in an Asian-associated ancestry cluster than the roughly 640-donor mean. According to a later analysis, parvovirus B19, influenza, CMV and Epstein-Barr virus appeared linked to several top co-occurrence clusters. A further reported finding was that TCR beta sequences accurately predicted the HLA-A and HLA-B alleles for most subjects in the first cohort. According to a later analysis, most CMV-associated TCR beta chains appeared to be HLA-restricted, and the HLA associations seemed to be driven largely by CMV exposure. Linkage disequilibrium might explain the correlated functional status among segregating V segments, but an unknown experimental factor could not be excluded. Three of the identified cytomegalovirus-associated TCR beta chains were confirmed in vitro to be specific for cytomegalovirus antigens. It was suggested by the authors that the approach could potentially be generalized to other disease states and immunological phenotypes. Roughly uniform sequencing depth across donors was assumed in presence/absence analyses, although this assumption may not hold. The earlier analysis of fewer than 750 of the donors excluded 15 to 20 rarely observed V segments, including chromosome 9 orphons, because counts were too low. Across donors, most TCR sequences were observed very rarely, whereas some public TCRs were present in many individuals. In the study, about 150 TCR beta chains were listed as associated with cytomegalovirus. V-gene and J-gene trimming of TCR beta chains was associated with a missense DCLRE1C variant in a later genetic analysis, and the association was replicated in an independent cohort. The 87-base-pair reads could not distinguish some IMGT-functional V segments, including TRBV6-2 and TRBV6-3, so those segments were excluded. Compared with equally common non-associated chains, HLA-associated TCR beta chains in a later analysis were more clonally expanded and had lower generation probabilities. In a later analysis, TCR association rates were found to vary across HLA loci, with the most associated TCRs seen for DRB1 alleles and the fewest for HLA-C alleles. HLA typing was unavailable for some donors at each locus, so association tests used only the typed subset.

From its cysteine to its phenylalanine, the CDR3 spans 17 amino acids. The CDR3 DNA has 51 bases and is translated from base 1. The germline V gene (reference sequence) specifies MNHEY as CDR1 and SMNVEV as CDR2. Trimming takes 6 bases from V and 1 base from J, and the germline ends sit 20 bases apart. The cohort consisted of 600 to 700 healthy bone marrow donors. At the time of sampling, all cohort members were nominally healthy, though unrecorded immune exposures were likely present. The donor tested CMV seronegative and was one of the 352 seronegative cohort members. A peripheral blood sample was provided by each donor, and peripheral blood mononuclear cells were used for TCR beta sequencing. The Qiagen DNeasy Blood Extraction Kit was used to extract genomic DNA from the blood cell samples. For this clone: No cognate antigen has been identified for it. No base quality values were provided; no much bigger clone lies one nucleotide off.

Library method: the immunoSEQ multiplex PCR assay. A mixture of 60 forward primers for TCR Vbeta segments and 13 reverse primers for TCR Jbeta segments was used in the multiplex PCR. A multiplex PCR assay on genomic DNA amplified the CDR3 region of rearranged TCR beta genes. The Illumina HiSeq System was used to sequence the amplified TCR beta libraries as 87-base-pair reads. The source study handled its data this way. In a later analysis, 70 million to 95 million unique TCR beta chains were counted across the roughly 700 repertoires, and around 10 million of these chains were shared by at least two donors. Raw reads were error-corrected and collapsed into unique sequences by a nearest-neighbor algorithm in which closely related sequences were merged to remove PCR and sequencing errors. To assign V, D and J gene segments, CDR3 sequences were aligned to IMGT reference sequences. For a sequence to be retained, a match of at least six nucleotides to both a V gene segment and a J gene segment was required. A rearrangement was called productive if the CDR3 had no stop codons and remained in frame with V and J, and every other rearrangement was called non-productive. CDR3 was defined according to IMGT convention as the region running from the second conserved V-encoded cysteine to the conserved J-encoded phenylalanine. The earlier analysis of 587 of the donors excluded any sequence lacking an unambiguous match to a single V gene segment. In an earlier analysis of several hundred of the donors, a V segment was called functional when productive rearrangements were above 56.7%, and segregating when the standard deviation between donors exceeded 5%. A statistical classification framework was built to diagnose cytomegalovirus status from the catalog of TCR beta chain sequences. A later analysis assigned V and J genes by comparing TCR nucleotide sequences with IMGT/GENE-DB human TR gene sequences. Using the TCRdist pipeline, a later analysis assigned CDR3 sequences along with most-parsimonious VDJ recombination scenarios. In a later analysis, each TCR beta chain was defined by its CDR3 amino acid sequence together with its V-gene family, and reads without a unique V-gene family were excluded. To address suspected cross-contamination and a sequencing artifact, a later analysis removed 450 to 700 highly shared, low-generation-probability nucleotide sequences. In a later analysis, a clonal expansion index was calculated for each public chain from normalized within-repertoire ranks of inferred template counts. A later analysis computed generation probabilities with a VDJ recombination model fitted to out-of-frame rearrangements, and checked the results against IGoR. In a later analysis, hypergeometric tests were used to score TCR-TCR, TCR-HLA and TCR-CMV co-occurrence, with a repertoire-size bias correction applied to TCR pairs. In a later analysis, false discovery rates were estimated by permuting HLA or CMV assignments 20 times. In a later analysis, co-occurring TCRs were grouped with DBSCAN, and TCRdist sequence similarity was added when clustering was performed within HLA-allele-positive subsets. For co-occurrence clustering, repertoires with fewer than 30,000 or more than 120,000 public chains were excluded, along with roughly 5 repertoires with anomalous nucleotide sharing. TCRdb stores this immuneACCESS table with in-frame sequences only. Part of the clones is absent; in the studies checked, under half of the shortfall reflects unresolved V genes, and no reason is known for the rest. V and J calls plus clone size are reproduced from that table; the DNA served to infer D and trimming. Here the sample has approximately 100,000 clones; about 79% occur a single time. Together, the top ten hold more than 1% of the sample.

The TCR sequence derives from a woman younger than 35 in good health and CMV-seronegative. The chain employs TRBV27 and TRBJ2-3, and perhaps TRBD1 as D gene, on 5 matching bases. Input material: PBMCs. DNA sequence: TGTGCCAGCAGCGCGCTTAGGGGAAAAGTTGGCACAGATACGCAGTATTTT. It codes for CASSALRGKVGTDTQYF.